These T cell receptor beta chains were read from a single sample in a study of blood T cell repertoires in COVID-19. This table comes from immunoSEQ multiplex PCR, and its TCRdb copy is limited to in-frame clones, with some not included. In the table there are more than 100,000 clones, 80% to 90% of which are singletons. Sample: peripheral blood. The receptors stem from a middle-aged man with active COVID-19. Both conserved end residues are part of each CDR3. A D gene is named only where the DNA matches it firmly. Size is omitted from some rows. Given values are once, few, many or a class for expanded clones.

TRBJ1-3	-	-	TRBV3-1/TRBV3-2	15	CASSPSWRSGNTIYF	TGTGCCAGCAGCCCCAGCTGGCGGTCTGGAAACACCATATATTTT
TRBJ2-7	-	-	TRBV19	15	CASRRRQGLAYEQYF	TGTGCCAGTAGGCGAAGACAGGGACTCGCCTACGAGCAGTACTTC
TRBJ1-3	-	-	TRBV20-1	11	CSARLGNTIYF	TGCAGTGCTCGGTTGGGAAACACCATATATTTT
TRBJ2-1	-	-	TRBV5-6	11	CASKTDNEQFF	TGTGCCAGCAAAACGGACAATGAGCAGTTCTTC
TRBJ1-1	-	-	TRBV5-5	13	CASSFFERTEAFF	TGTGCCAGCAGCTTCTTTGAGAGGACTGAAGCTTTCTTT
TRBJ2-3	-	-	TRBV1	18	CTSSQVGLAGASTDTQYF	TGCACCAGCAGCCAAGTCGGACTAGCGGGGGCGAGCACAGATACGCAGTATTTT
TRBJ1-1	TRBD1	-	TRBV4-1	14	CASGLGQVNTEAFF	TGCGCCAGCGGATTGGGACAGGTGAACACTGAAGCTTTCTTT
TRBJ1-2	-	-	TRBV12-5	17	CASGSPDSPRLNYGYTF	TGTGCTAGTGGTTCCCCCGACAGCCCTCGGCTTAACTATGGCTACACCTTC
TRBJ2-7	TRBD2	-	TRBV27	17	CASSRLYGTSGSYEQYF	TGTGCCAGCTCCAGACTTTACGGGACTAGCGGATCCTACGAGCAGTACTTC
TRBJ2-2	TRBD1	-	TRBV6-5	15	CASRSRDRYTGELFF	TGTGCCAGCAGATCCCGGGACAGATACACCGGGGAGCTGTTTTTT
TRBJ2-7	TRBD2	-	TRBV19	16	CASSILAGSKTYEQYF	TGTGCCAGTAGTATACTAGCGGGGTCAAAAACCTACGAGCAGTACTTC
TRBJ1-1	TRBD1	-	TRBV7-2	16	CASSLGGQGASTEAFF	TGTGCCAGCAGCTTAGGGGGACAGGGGGCATCCACTGAAGCTTTCTTT
TRBJ2-1	-	-	TRBV12-3/TRBV12-4	13	CASSAKLAGEQFF	TGTGCCAGCAGTGCGAAACTAGCCGGTGAGCAGTTCTTC
TRBJ1-4	-	-	TRBV5-4	15	CASSPPGTTNEKLFF	TGTGCCAGCAGCCCGCCGGGGACAACTAATGAAAAACTGTTTTTT
TRBJ2-1	TRBD2	-	TRBV7-2	14	CASSSGTTYNEQFF	TGTGCCAGCAGCTCAGGGACTACCTACAATGAGCAGTTCTTC
TRBJ2-2	-	once	TRBV7-3	16	CASSPLGGGPTGELFF	TGTGCCAGCAGCCCCTTAGGGGGGGGCCCAACCGGGGAGCTGTTTTTT
TRBJ1-2	-	-	TRBV7-2	13	CASSLNRGWGYTF	TGTGCCAGCAGCTTAAATAGGGGCTGGGGCTACACCTTC
TRBJ1-1	-	-	TRBV27	15	CASSLTTGLTTEAFF	TGTGCCAGCAGTTTAACCACAGGGCTGACCACTGAAGCTTTCTTT
TRBJ1-5	-	-	TRBV7-2	15	CASSLGGYSNQPQHF	TGTGCCAGCAGCTTAGGCGGTTATAGCAATCAGCCCCAGCATTTT
TRBJ2-3	TRBD2	-	TRBV24-1	21	CATSATRGGSGGLPSTDTQYF	TGTGCCACCAGTGCCACCCGGGGGGGTAGCGGGGGCCTACCTAGCACAGATACGCAGTATTTT
TRBJ2-5	-	-	TRBV7-9	15	CASSLVSGKVKTQYF	TGTGCCAGCAGCTTAGTCTCGGGAAAAGTGAAGACCCAGTACTTC
TRBJ2-2	TRBD1	-	TRBV2	15	CASSNDRGDTGELFF	TGTGCCAGCAGTAACGACAGGGGCGACACCGGGGAGCTGTTTTTT
TRBJ2-1	TRBD2	-	TRBV5-8	15	CASSLGLAARNEQFF	TGTGCCAGCAGCTTGGGGCTAGCGGCAAGAAATGAGCAGTTCTTC
TRBJ2-7	TRBD2	few	TRBV5-1	16	CASSFKAGETRGEQYF	TGCGCCAGCAGCTTTAAGGCGGGGGAGACTAGGGGCGAGCAGTACTTC
TRBJ2-7	-	-	TRBV5-6	17	CASSSWWGPHRDNEQYF	TGTGCCAGCAGCTCGTGGTGGGGACCGCACCGGGACAACGAGCAGTACTTC
TRBJ1-2	-	-	TRBV5-6	14	CASSLEGLVYGYTF	TGTGCCAGCAGCTTGGAGGGGTTAGTCTATGGCTACACCTTC
TRBJ2-7	-	-	TRBV2	12	CASSTPGYEQYF	TGTGCCAGCAGTACCCCGGGATACGAGCAGTACTTC
TRBJ1-6	-	-	TRBV11-2	16	CASSSTGTTYNSPLHF	TGTGCCAGCAGCTCAACCGGGACAACCTACAATTCACCCCTCCACTTT
TRBJ1-6	TRBD1	-	TRBV5-4	16	CASSRGQGSYNSPLHF	TGTGCCAGCAGCCGGGGACAGGGCTCCTATAATTCACCCCTCCACTTT
TRBJ1-2	-	-	TRBV3-1/TRBV3-2	15	CASSQATFLGYGYTF	TGTGCCAGCAGCCAAGCTACGTTTCTAGGCTATGGCTACACCTTC
TRBJ1-1	-	-	TRBV9	16	CASSKQPGQKNTEAFF	TGTGCCAGCAGCAAACAGCCGGGACAAAAGAACACTGAAGCTTTCTTT
TRBJ2-7	-	-	TRBV3-1/TRBV3-2	11	CASSQESSLYF	TGTGCCAGCAGCCAAGAGTCTAGTCTGTACTTC
TRBJ1-2	-	-	TRBV7-9	15	CASSLALDKNYGYTF	TGTGCCAGCAGCTTAGCCCTGGACAAGAACTATGGCTACACCTTC
TRBJ2-7	TRBD1	-	TRBV7-9	15	CASSPLPTGNNEQYF	TGTGCCAGCAGCCCCCTCCCGACAGGGAATAACGAGCAGTACTTC
TRBJ1-1	TRBD1	-	TRBV5-1	20	CASSLDGQGNRVFMNTEAFF	TGCGCCAGCAGCTTGGACGGACAGGGGAATCGGGTTTTTATGAACACTGAAGCTTTCTTT
TRBJ2-7	-	-	TRBV18	16	CASSPPMGGLPYEQYF	TGTGCCAGCTCACCACCTATGGGGGGGCTCCCTTACGAGCAGTACTTC
TRBJ1-4	-	-	TRBV19	16	CASRNSGQTTNEKLFF	TGTGCCAGTAGAAACAGTGGGCAGACAACTAATGAAAAACTGTTTTTT
TRBJ2-7	TRBD1	-	TRBV7-2	13	CASSEQGAYEQYF	TGTGCCAGCAGCGAGCAGGGGGCCTACGAGCAGTACTTC
TRBJ2-6	-	few	TRBV18	16	CASSPPQGGGANVLTF	TGTGCCAGCTCACCACCACAGGGTGGTGGGGCCAACGTCCTGACTTTC
TRBJ1-4	-	-	TRBV3-1/TRBV3-2	15	CASSHRYRTNEKLFF	TGTGCCAGCAGCCACCGATACAGGACTAATGAAAAACTGTTTTTT
TRBJ1-2	-	-	TRBV3-1/TRBV3-2	15	CASSQGRGAGDGYTF	TGTGCCAGCAGCCAAGGACGGGGTGCAGGGGATGGCTACACCTTC
TRBJ2-4	-	-	TRBV29-1	11	CSVDTGKFQYF	TGCAGCGTTGACACAGGGAAGTTTCAGTACTTC
TRBJ1-2	-	few	TRBV10-3	13	CAISTGQGYGYTF	TGTGCCATCAGTACGGGTCAAGGCTATGGCTACACCTTC
TRBJ2-2	-	-	TRBV10-3	12	CAISPTNGELFF	TGTGCCATCAGTCCGACAAACGGGGAGCTGTTTTTT
TRBJ1-4	TRBD1	-	TRBV15	15	CATSGHRDSDEKLFF	TGTGCCACCAGCGGACACCGGGACAGTGATGAAAAACTGTTTTTT
TRBJ1-2	-	-	TRBV21-1	13	CATGGKTAYGYTF	TGTGCCACGGGGGGAAAGACCGCCTATGGCTACACCTTC
TRBJ2-6	TRBD1	-	TRBV10-3	17	CAISESTGGVGANVLTF	TGTGCCATCAGTGAGTCGACAGGGGGCGTCGGGGCCAACGTCCTGACTTTC
TRBJ2-3	-	-	TRBV19	15	CASSMSKPQTDTQYF	TGTGCCAGTAGTATGTCAAAACCCCAGACAGATACGCAGTATTTT
TRBJ2-7	-	-	TRBV4-2	14	CASSPTDSSYEQYF	TGTGCCAGCAGCCCAACGGACAGCTCCTACGAGCAGTACTTC
TRBJ1-3	-	-	TRBV3-1/TRBV3-2	12	CASSQVRNTIYF	TGTGCCAGCAGCCAAGTAAGAAACACCATATATTTT